This TCR beta chain comes out of a study of blood T cell repertoires in COVID-19 (dated by TCRdb to about 2020). Study-level background: Samples covering the acute and convalescent phases of COVID-19 were provided by collaborators in the United States, Italy and Spain. The prospective study material was composed of cDNA or gDNA derived from T cells, B-cell-depleted T cells, or PBMCs. Deeply sampled blood TCRbeta repertoires from subjects exposed to, actively infected with, or recovered from COVID-19 were included in the dataset. The repertoires were released in a freely available public database intended as a resource for research on the immune response to SARS-CoV-2. Samples were obtained from the ongoing ImmuneRACE study (first 160 participants) and from approximately 1,200 subjects provided by 6 global collaborators. Sample metadata almost always included a de-identified subject ID, COVID-19 status, age in years and sex. HLA class I and class II types, where available, came from metadata supplied by the sample provider rather than from assay-based typing.

The immunoSEQ Assay, a bias-controlled multiplex PCR, was used to amplify TCRbeta CDR3 regions from genomic DNA. As for how the authors treated the data: Nucleated cell counts per sample were estimated from amplification of reference gene primers within the assay. To quantify the absolute abundance of each unique TCRbeta CDR3 rearrangement, sequence reads were collapsed and filtered. For each sample, productive Simpson clonality was calculated as the square root of Simpson's diversity index over productive rearrangements. Here the immuneACCESS table is served through TCRdb, limited to in-frame sequences with V and J called. Missing clones are a known gap in these copies; in checked studies unresolved V genes cover under half, and the rest lacks a known reason. V, J and clone size reflect that table, while D and trimming were determined from the DNA. The sample data list about 380,000 clones, and more than 75% of these were observed just once. The top ten constitute 1.2% of the sample.

Of note for this clone: No cognate antigen has been identified for it. Qualities for individual bases were not recorded, and no much larger clone is one base off.

What the study reported, not specific to this receptor: The amount of clinical and demographic metadata varied by source and participant and was provided uncurated.

Enrolling through a virtual design, the prospective study's participants ranged in age from roughly 18 to 89 years and lived across roughly 23 United States geographic areas. In the prospective study, cohorts were assigned on the basis of participant-reported clinical history obtained from a screening survey and a study questionnaire. ImmuneRACE Cohort 3 recovered participants were defined by two consecutive negative NP/OP PCR tests, healthcare professional clearance, or symptom resolution. Each participant in the prospective study had whole blood, serum and a nasopharyngeal or oropharyngeal swab collected by mobile phlebotomists. Prospective study participants could optionally give additional blood draws and questionnaires over an approximately two-month period. Before DNA extraction, blood samples from the prospective study were shipped at room temperature or frozen. Deletion took 3 bases off V and 2 bases off J, with a span of 14 bases between the germline ends. Sequences SEHNR (CDR1) and FQNEAQ (CDR2) are obtained from the germline V gene (reference sequence). Including the terminal cysteine and phenylalanine, the CDR3 comprises 16 residues. Only CDR3 DNA remains: 48 bases, in frame from the first base.

This clonotype originated in a young woman who had recovered from COVID-19. The material sequenced was PBMCs or T cells enriched from blood (not recorded which). The rearrangement combines TRBV7-9 with TRBJ2-1; no D segment can be confidently identified. The CDR3 loop reads CASSFNPETPYNEQFF. The DNA sequence reads TGTGCCAGCAGCTTCAACCCCGAGACACCCTACAATGAGCAGTTCTTC.